The clone carrying this T cell receptor (beta chain) was detected a few times. Its antigen is not known. This sample stems from a study of cytomegalovirus exposure and HLA in healthy donors. Findings of the study overall: The authors reported that TCR beta sequences could predict HLA-A and HLA-B alleles. These predictions were accurate for most subjects in the first cohort.

The PCR used 60 Vbeta and 13 Jbeta primers. The table came from immunoSEQ multiplex PCR; TCRdb's copy has only in-frame clones and leaves some out. Seen here are about 90,000 clones, about 67% observed once, and the top ten hold around 2.3%. V lost 6 bases and J lost 5, with 7 bases in between. CDR3 length equals 11 residues. Germline V gives CDR1 MNHEY, CDR2 SVGAGI. Sequenced input: PBMCs. The receptor's source is a man aged 30 to 39 in good health and CMV-seronegative. The rearrangement links TRBV6-5 to TRBJ1-1; D gene uncertain. CDR3: CASSYGTEAFF. The CDR3, as DNA: TGTGCCAGCAGCTATGGTACTGAAGCTTTCTTT.